These T cell receptor beta chains were read from a single sample in a study of T-cell memory formation after mild COVID-19. In TCRdb, the 5' RACE reads were re-called with MiXCR into one record per CDR3 protein. Of about 140,000 distinct CDR3 sequences in the sample, 14% are singletons; the top ten hold around 30%. Input material: PBMCs or a T cell subset sorted from them (not recorded which). Every receptor here comes from an adult woman who had mild COVID-19 (a few samples of this study predate the infection). Cell type and time point are not known. The CDR3 runs from the conserved cysteine through the conserved F or W. D genes are given only for firm matches. Expanded clones are given a class, and other clones once, few, many or no size at all.

>once|12|TRBD1|TRBV19|TRBJ2-7
TGTGCCAGTAGTGACAGGGGCCACGAGCAGTACTTC
CASSDRGHEQYF
>many|14|TRBD2|TRBV5-1|TRBJ2-7
TGCGCCAGCACCGGGGGGGCGGGGACGTTCGAGCAGTACTTC
CASTGGAGTFEQYF
>few|16|-|TRBV5-1|TRBJ2-3
TGCGCCAGCAACTTGGTAGGCCAGTCCATAACAGATACGCAGTATTTT
CASNLVGQSITDTQYF
>-|18|-|TRBV9|TRBJ1-5
TGTGCCAGCAGCGTAGAGATCAGGGAGAAGGGTAGCAATCAGCCCCAGCATTTT
CASSVEIREKGSNQPQHF
>few|14|-|TRBV9|TRBJ2-7
TGTGCCAGCAGCGTAGTAGACGGGGCCTACGAGCAGTACTTC
CASSVVDGAYEQYF
>-|18|TRBD2|TRBV20-1|TRBJ2-7
TGCAGTGCCGAGGATCTAGCGGGAGGTTCCTCCTACGTCTACGAGCAGTACTTC
CSAEDLAGGSSYVYEQYF
>-|15|TRBD1|TRBV15|TRBJ2-7
TGTGCCACCAGCCTATACACGGACAGGCAAGACGAGCAGTACTTC
CATSLYTDRQDEQYF
>few|16|-|TRBV12-5|TRBJ2-7
TGTGCTAGTGGTTTGGTACTGGACACCTACTCCTACGAGCAGTACTTC
CASGLVLDTYSYEQYF
>-|13|-|TRBV25-1|TRBJ2-3
TGTGCCAGCAGTACTTTCCTCACAGATACGCAGTATTTT
CASSTFLTDTQYF
>-|16|TRBD2|TRBV7-7|TRBJ2-5
TGTGCCAGCAGCTTAGGGACTAGCGGCTTCCAAGAGACCCAGTACTTC
CASSLGTSGFQETQYF
>-|14|-|TRBV12-3/TRBV12-4|TRBJ2-7
TGTGCCAGCAGTTTGGGGCGACTGCGTGACGAGCAGTACTTC
CASSLGRLRDEQYF
>-|16|TRBD2|TRBV12-3/TRBV12-4|TRBJ2-3
TGTGCCAGCAGTCCGACTAGCGGGAGGGGCACAGATACGCAGTATTTT
CASSPTSGRGTDTQYF
>-|14|TRBD2|TRBV20-1|TRBJ2-1
TGCAGTGCCCCCGGGACTAGCAGATACAATGAGCAGTTCTTC
CSAPGTSRYNEQFF
>few|16|-|TRBV21-1|TRBJ2-7
TGTGCCAGCAGCAACCCTGGGACTAGCGGGAGATACGAGCAGTACTTC
CASSNPGTSGRYEQYF
>few|12|TRBD1|TRBV6-1|TRBJ2-7
TGTGCCAGCCCCGGGACAGGGATCGAGCAGTACTTC
CASPGTGIEQYF
>-|15|-|TRBV5-8|TRBJ2-7
TGTGCCAGCAGCGCGCGGGACTCGGGCTCCTACGAGCAGTACTTC
CASSARDSGSYEQYF
>-|10|-|TRBV5-8|TRBJ2-7
TGTGCCAGCTCCCTACCCCAGCAGTACTTC
CASSLPQQYF
>-|14|-|TRBV5-1|TRBJ2-4
TGCGCCAGCAGCTTGGGCCAGGGTCTCAACATTCAGTACTTC
CASSLGQGLNIQYF
>few|14|TRBD2|TRBV20-1|TRBJ2-1
TGCAGTGCAGGGTTGGGACTAGCGCACAATGAGCAGTTCTTC
CSAGLGLAHNEQFF
>-|17|TRBD2|TRBV13|TRBJ2-1
TGTGCCAGCAGCTTAGGCCTGCAGCGGGGGGCTAACAATGAGCAGTTCTTC
CASSLGLQRGANNEQFF
>-|16|-|TRBV4-1|TRBJ2-1
TGCGCCAGCAGCCAAGAGTCCTTGAGCACCTACAATGAGCAGTTCTTC
CASSQESLSTYNEQFF
>few|14|TRBD1|TRBV12-3/TRBV12-4|TRBJ2-7
TGTGCCAGCAGTTTCGGGACAGGGGTATACGAGCAGTACTTC
CASSFGTGVYEQYF
>-|12|-|TRBV4-2|TRBJ2-7
TGTGCCAGCAGCGACGCGCCGTACGAGCAGTACTTC
CASSDAPYEQYF
>-|14|-|TRBV5-6|TRBJ1-1
TGTGCCAGCAGCCCCCCGGACAGAGACACTGAAGCTTTCTTT
CASSPPDRDTEAFF
>-|13|-|TRBV6-5|TRBJ1-5
TGTGCCAGCAGTTACCAGGGGAATCAGCCCCAGCATTTT
CASSYQGNQPQHF
>-|15|-|TRBV9|TRBJ1-4
TGTGCCAGCAGCGCGGAGGGGAGGATTGATGAAAAACTGTTTTTT
CASSAEGRIDEKLFF
>many|15|TRBD1|TRBV5-1|TRBJ1-2
TGCGCCAGCAGCCCAGACAGGGGGCTGAGCTATGGCTACACCTTC
CASSPDRGLSYGYTF
>few|14|-|TRBV7-9|TRBJ2-7
TGTGCCAGCAGCTTATCGGGACCACCCTACGAGCAGTACTTC
CASSLSGPPYEQYF
>-|14|-|TRBV27|TRBJ2-2
TGTGCCAGCAGGGACCTACAGGACTCCGGGGAGCTGTTTTTT
CASRDLQDSGELFF